One and the same sample provided the 5 T cell receptor beta chains below, sequenced in a study of T cell repertoires in cytomegalovirus infection (dated by TCRdb to about 2019). Their antigens remain unidentified. Sequencing relied on an Illumina HiSeq 1500. TCRdb reworked the public reads: Q25 trimming with fastp, MiXCR clone assembly, productive beta chains retained. Under each unique CDR3 protein, matching rows form one entry showing the most common genes and DNA. The sample data list about 400,000 distinct CDR3 sequences, and approximately 30% of these were observed just once. Roughly 14% of the sample lies in the top ten. The treatment or condition tag for this specimen amounts to: in vitro stimulation with specific CMV peptide epitopes to enrich CMV-specific T cells. The starting material was cultured PBMCs, obtained from culture after CMV antigen stimulation. These receptors were collected from a human donor in good health (CMV status not recorded). Some clones in this sample may be carry-over from other donors' samples.

There are a few counts of this clonotype. The chain links TRBV6-2 or TRBV6-3 to TRBJ2-5, with 10 bases matching TRBD1. Trimming removed 2 bases from V and 2 bases from J; junction bases left unmatched: 5. This CDR3 is 16 amino acids long. Germline V CDR1 and CDR2: MNHEY, SVGEGT. CDR3 sequence (DNA): TGTGCCAGCAGTTACCGCATGGGACAGGGGCAAGAGACCCAGTACTTC. Its protein product is CASSYRMGQGQETQYF.

CDR3 bases: TGTGCCAGCAGTTACTCGACGCTAGGCAATGAGCAGTTCTTC. Encoded protein: CASSYSTLGNEQFF. The V gene is TRBV6-6, the J gene TRBJ2-1; unclear D gene. V was pared by 0 bases and J by 6 bases, with 9 bases between. Germline V gives CDR1 MNHNY, CDR2 SVGAGI (reference sequence). This CDR3 contains 14 residues.

The V call is TRBV20-1, the J call TRBJ1-4; no clear D. This CDR3 has 13 residues. V was clipped by 2 bases and J by 2 bases, with 6 bases between them. CDR1 is DFQATT and CDR2 is SNEGSKA in the germline V gene (reference sequence). The CDR3 nucleotides read TGCAGTGCTAGACTGACGACTAATGAAAAACTGTTTTTT. Residues: CSARLTTNEKLFF.

There are many counts of this clonotype. V usage is TRBV7-2 and J usage is TRBJ2-5; 7 bases are shared with TRBD1. The CDR3 is 14 residues long. Trimming removed 4 bases from V and 1 base from J; junction bases left unmatched: 3. Looked up from germline, CDR1 is SGHTA and CDR2 is FQGNSA. CDR3 protein: CASSSTGVQETQYF. Here the CDR3 DNA reads TGTGCCAGCAGCTCAACAGGGGTCCAAGAGACCCAGTACTTC. The entire variable domain, with the rest obtained from reference TRBV7-2 and TRBJ2-5, is as follows: GAGVSQSPSNKVTEKGKDVELRCDPISGHTALYWYRQSLGQGLEFLIYFQGNSAPDKSGLPSDRFSAERTGGSVSTLTIQRTQQEDSAVYLCASSSTGVQETQYFGPGTRLLVL.

The J gene is TRBJ2-7, the V gene TRBV7-2; TRBD2 might be the D (5 bases). The ends were cut back, 3 bases at V and 4 bases at J, with 16 bases in the middle. Germline CDR1 SGHTA, CDR2 FQGNSA. CDR3 length: 15 residues. CDR3 DNA sequence: TGTGCCAGCAGCTTGAGTCTAGTGGGAGCATACGAGCAGTACTTC. Protein: CASSLSLVGAYEQYF. The full variable domain, rest sourced from reference TRBV7-2 and TRBJ2-7, is GAGVSQSPSNKVTEKGKDVELRCDPISGHTALYWYRQSLGQGLEFLIYFQGNSAPDKSGLPSDRFSAERTGGSVSTLTIQRTQQEDSAVYLCASSLSLVGAYEQYFGPGTRLTVT.